The 5 T cell receptor beta chains reported below all come from one sample, sequenced in a study of cytomegalovirus exposure and HLA in healthy donors. The PCR was carried out with 60 Vbeta primers and 13 Jbeta primers. Sequencing used immunoSEQ multiplex PCR; TCRdb keeps in-frame clones, though not all of them. The sample shows some 82,000 clones, less than 85% of them seen only once. The material sequenced was PBMCs. The receptors derive from a woman between 45 and 60 years old in good health and CMV-seronegative.

This clone was picked up one time. The gene calls are TRBV7-9 and TRBJ2-2; 9 bases map to TRBD2. V lost 4 bases, J lost 1 base, and 7 bases stayed unmatched. CDR3 size: 17 residues. The germline gives CDR1 SEHNR, CDR2 FQNEAQ (reference sequence). CDR3 nucleotide sequence: TGTGCCAGCAGCTACCCCAGCGGGGGGCAGAACACCGGGGAGCTGTTTTTT. Protein product: CASSYPSGGQNTGELFF.

This chain joins TRBV14 and TRBJ2-5; the D gene is possibly TRBD2 (5 bases). V lost 1 base and J 5 bases, leaving 11 bases between the germline ends. The CDR3 runs to 14 residues. Germline assignment: CDR1 SGHDN and CDR2 FVKESK. CDR3 DNA sequence: TGTGCCAGCAGCCAAGTGGGGAGAGAGGAGACCCAGTACTTC. Translation: CASSQVGREETQYF.

The chain links TRBV19 to TRBJ2-6; D remains unclear. Between the trimmed V and J ends, which lost 7 bases and 0 bases, there was a span of 13 bases. Per the germline V gene, CDR1 is LNHDA and CDR2 is SQIVND (reference sequence). The CDR3 covers 16 residues. The CDR3 sequence is CASTPAVSSGANVLTF. The CDR3 nucleotides are TGTGCCAGTACCCCGGCGGTGAGCTCTGGGGCCAACGTCCTGACTTTC.

The chain recombines TRBV28 with TRBJ1-1; TRBD1 agrees at 8 bases. The CDR3 runs to 14 residues. The V and J ends lost 6 bases and 1 base, in that order; junction bases with no gene match: 4. Germline V gene sequence: CDR1 MDHEN, CDR2 SYDVKM. The DNA of the CDR3 is TGTGCCAGCAGGGGAGGGACAGGGAACACTGAAGCTTTCTTT. It encodes CASRGGTGNTEAFF.

This clone was picked up a small number of times. One end of the junction varies from germline; a read error may be responsible. V is TRBV2 and J is TRBJ2-5; TRBD1 is a possible D gene (5 bases). CDR3 size: 13 residues. Germline assignment: CDR1 SNHLY and CDR2 FYNNEI. CDR3 bases: TGTGCCGGCAGTAGGGGCTTCCAAGAGACCCAGTACTTC. Translation: CAGSRGFQETQYF.